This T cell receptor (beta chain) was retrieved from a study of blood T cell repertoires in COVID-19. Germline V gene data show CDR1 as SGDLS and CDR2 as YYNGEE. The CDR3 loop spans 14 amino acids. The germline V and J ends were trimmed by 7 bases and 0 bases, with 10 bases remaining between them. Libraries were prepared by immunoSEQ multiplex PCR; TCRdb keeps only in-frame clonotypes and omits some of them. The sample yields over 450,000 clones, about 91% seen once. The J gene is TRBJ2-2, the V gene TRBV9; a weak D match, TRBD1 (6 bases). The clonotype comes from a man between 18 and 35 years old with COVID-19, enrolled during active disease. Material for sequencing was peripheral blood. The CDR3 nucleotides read TGTGCCAGCCAGGACAGAGCGAACACCGGGGAGCTGTTTTTT. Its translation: CASQDRANTGELFF.